The 21 T cell receptor beta chains presented below share a single source sample, sequenced in a study of T cell changes during pregnancy in multiple sclerosis. Libraries were prepared by immunoSEQ multiplex PCR; TCRdb keeps only in-frame clonotypes and omits some of them. The sample lists some 31,000 clones, 91% seen once, with under 5% in the top ten. The input for sequencing was CD8+ T cells from peripheral blood mononuclear cells, taken in the second trimester of pregnancy. The source of these receptors is a female donor in good health, enrolled as a control in a pregnancy study.

V and J are TRBV30 and TRBJ2-1; D is undetermined. V was pared by 0 bases and J by 10 bases, with 7 bases between. Germline lookup yields CDR1 GTSNPN and CDR2 SVGIG (reference sequence). The CDR3 extends over 11 amino acids. The CDR3, as DNA: TGTGCCTGGAGTGTAGCACCCGAGCAGTTCTTC. It is translated as CAWSVAPEQFF.

This chain uses TRBV29-1 with TRBJ1-2; possibly TRBD1 for D (5 bases). This CDR3 is 20 amino acids long. The V gene lost 6 bases and the J gene lost 7 bases, with 39 bases spanning the gap. Looked up from germline, CDR1 is SQVTM and CDR2 is ANQGSEA. The CDR3: CSVGSTPGGGSVRRVSGYTF. DNA of the CDR3: TGCAGCGTGGGCTCGACACCGGGGGGAGGTAGTGTAAGACGGGTCTCTGGCTACACCTTC.

The chain combines TRBV2 with TRBJ2-7, with 10 bases that match TRBD1. The CDR3 is 18 amino acids. The V gene end was trimmed by 5 bases and the J gene end by 3 bases; junction bases not matched to a gene: 16. The germline V gene has CDR1 SNHLY and CDR2 FYNNEI. CDR3 amino acids: CASSFNTGTGADFYEQYF. CDR3 nucleotide sequence: TGTGCCAGCAGTTTTAATACCGGGACAGGGGCCGATTTCTACGAGCAGTACTTC.

This clone showed up just once. This chain joins TRBV13 and TRBJ1-1, with 7 bases lining up with TRBD1. The germline V gene encodes CDR1 PRHDT and CDR2 FYEKMQ (reference sequence). With 3 bases clipped from V and 1 base from J, the junction kept 17 bases outside the gene matches. The CDR3 length is 19 residues. CDR3 sequence: CASSFRVRGLRAANTEAFF. The CDR3 DNA reads as TGTGCCAGCAGCTTCCGGGTAAGGGGGCTGCGAGCTGCGAACACTGAAGCTTTCTTT.

The rearrangement uses TRBV5-6 and TRBJ1-5; D is perhaps TRBD1 (5 bases). Trimming pared 6 bases from V and 6 bases from J, leaving 13 bases between. The germline V gene has CDR1 SGHDT and CDR2 YYEEEE. The CDR3 is 13 residues long. CDR3 residues: CASTLGEAQPQHF. The CDR3 DNA sequence: TGTGCCAGCACCCTGGGGGAGGCTCAGCCCCAGCATTTT.

This clone showed up just once. The V and J genes are TRBV6-5 and TRBJ1-4; weak D call: TRBD1 (6 bases). This CDR3 spans 12 amino acids. CDR1 and CDR2 (germline): MNHEY, SVGAGI. V was clipped by 6 bases and J by 7 bases, with 9 bases between them. The CDR3 region is CASSPRGEKLFF. The CDR3, as DNA: TGTGCCAGCAGCCCCAGGGGTGAAAAACTGTTTTTT.

This sequence joins TRBV5-6 and TRBJ1-3; TRBD1 aligns across 8 bases. Germline CDR1 reads SGHDT; CDR2 reads YYEEEE. V trimming: 4 bases; J trimming: 1 base; junction bases outside the gene matches: 4. The CDR3 runs 15 residues. CDR3 nucleotide sequence: TGTGCCAGCAGCCCGCAGGGGGCATCTGGAAACACCATATATTTT. It yields the protein CASSPQGASGNTIYF.

The V gene is TRBV4-3, the J gene TRBJ1-4, with D unresolved. Germline CDR1 is LGHNA and CDR2 is YSLEER. This CDR3 contains 15 residues. V was pared by 4 bases and J by 4 bases, with 13 bases between. For the CDR3, the DNA is TGCGCCAGCAGCCCCTCTTCCATGAGTAATGAAAAACTGTTTTTT. It is translated as CASSPSSMSNEKLFF.

In this sample, this clone turned up once. The chain is built from TRBV7-3 and TRBJ1-4, with D perhaps TRBD1 (6 bases). Trimming took 1 base from V and 3 from J, leaving 9 bases between them. Germline loops: CDR1 SGHTA, CDR2 FQGTGA. CDR3 length equals 15 residues. Written as DNA, the CDR3 is TGTGCCAGCAGCTTAATGGCAGGGGCTAATGAAAAACTGTTTTTT. As protein: CASSLMAGANEKLFF.

The chain links TRBV18 to TRBJ2-6, with 7 bases that match TRBD1. This CDR3 has 16 residues. J lost 1 base, V lost 4 bases, and 4 bases had no gene match. Germline V gene sequence: CDR1 KGHSH, CDR2 LQKENI. The CDR3 bases are TGTGCCAGCTCACTTTCGACAGGGTCTGGGGCCAACGTCCTGACTTTC. Translation: CASSLSTGSGANVLTF.

The gene calls are TRBV27 and TRBJ1-1; D possibly corresponds to TRBD1 (5 bases). Germline V gene sequence: CDR1 MNHEY, CDR2 SMNVEV (reference sequence). The CDR3 consists of 12 residues. V was cut by 5 bases and J by 11 bases, with 15 bases left in between. DNA of the CDR3: TGTGCCAGCAGTCCCCCGGGGGGAGAGGCTTTCTTT. Translated: CASSPPGGEAFF.

The chain is built from TRBV7-6 and TRBJ1-1; 9 nucleotides line up with TRBD1. CDR1 is SGHVS and CDR2 is FNYEAQ in the germline V gene. CDR3 length equals 15 residues. The V segment lost 2 bases and the J segment 6 bases; nucleotides outside the gene matches: 7. CDR3: CASSLYGDRESEAFF. The CDR3 DNA reads TGTGCCAGCAGCTTATATGGGGACAGGGAGTCTGAAGCTTTCTTT.

This sequence joins TRBV6-6 and TRBJ1-1, with D unresolved. Germline CDR1 reads MNHNY; CDR2 reads SVGAGI (reference sequence). The CDR3 contains 15 residues. V was pared by 2 bases and J by 1 base, with 11 bases between. Here the CDR3 DNA reads TGTGCCAGCAGTTACGTCGGGCGGGAGAACACTGAAGCTTTCTTT. It encodes CASSYVGRENTEAFF.

The V gene is TRBV5-1, the J gene TRBJ2-1, with 11 bases fitting TRBD2. Trimming cost V 0 bases and J 7 bases; bases outside gene matches: 3. The CDR3 length is 15 residues. CDR1 and CDR2 (germline): SGHRS, YFSETQ. The CDR3, as DNA: TGCGCCAGCAGCTTGGTAGCGGGGGGGCGGAATGAGCAGTTCTTC. The encoded protein is CASSLVAGGRNEQFF.

The J gene is TRBJ1-1, the V gene TRBV9; maybe TRBD1 (5 bases). The CDR3 runs to 14 residues. The germline V gene encodes CDR1 SGDLS and CDR2 YYNGEE. V dropped 4 bases and J dropped 6 bases, with 16 bases sitting between them. DNA for the CDR3: TGTGCCAGCAGCCCCCGGGGAGGGGCAGCTGAAGCTTTCTTT. This codes for CASSPRGGAAEAFF. The full variable domain, in which reference TRBV9 and TRBJ1-1 provide the parts outside the CDR3, is DSGVTQTPKHLITATGQRVTLRCSPRSGDLSVYWYQQSLDQGLQFLIQYYNGEERAKGNILERFSAQQFPDLHSELNLSSLELGDSALYFCASSPRGGAAEAFFGQGTRLTVV.

The chain couples TRBV4-3 to TRBJ1-4; 8 nucleotides match TRBD1. Losses at the gene ends were 1 base for V and 11 bases for J; bases not matched to a gene: 12. There are 16 residues in the CDR3. The germline V gene has CDR1 LGHNA and CDR2 YSLEER. The CDR3: CASSQGLGQGSQKLFF. CDR3 bases: TGCGCCAGCAGCCAAGGGCTCGGACAGGGTAGTCAGAAACTGTTTTTT.

The chain joins TRBV5-1 to TRBJ1-2, with D hard to call. Germline CDR1 is SGHRS and CDR2 is YFSETQ. There are 14 residues in the CDR3. Trimming took 1 base from V and 0 from J, leaving 7 bases between them. The CDR3 DNA reads TGCGCCAGCAGCTTGAAAAATACTAACTATGGCTACACCTTC. It specifies CASSLKNTNYGYTF.

The J gene is TRBJ2-7, the V gene TRBV7-9; 9 bases align to TRBD1. CDR1 and CDR2 from the germline V gene are SEHNR and FQNEAQ (reference sequence). This CDR3 is 16 amino acids long. V shed 4 bases, J shed 3 bases, and the junction held 10 bases outside the gene matches. CDR3 sequence reads: CASSSPLTGGNYEQYF. DNA of the CDR3: TGTGCCAGCAGCTCACCCTTGACAGGGGGAAACTACGAGCAGTACTTC.

The chain has TRBV7-6 and TRBJ2-1; no clear D. CDR1 is SGHVS and CDR2 is FNYEAQ in the germline V gene. This CDR3 spans 13 amino acids. Deletions cut 4 bases from V and 6 bases from J, with 10 bases between. The CDR3 coding sequence is TGTGCCAGCAGCTCGGAGCTGGCCAATGAGCAGTTCTTC. Translation gives CASSSELANEQFF.

CDR3 nucleotides: TGTGCCAGCAGCCAGGGGACAGGGGGCGGAACAGATACGCAGTATTTT. It translates to CASSQGTGGGTDTQYF. The rearrangement uses TRBV9 and TRBJ2-3; 12 positions agree with TRBD1. Germline V gives CDR1 SGDLS, CDR2 YYNGEE. The CDR3 covers 16 residues. V shed 4 bases, J shed 3 bases, and the junction held 6 bases outside the gene matches.

The chain uses TRBV19 and TRBJ1-1; no clear D gene. Germline CDR1 LNHDA, CDR2 SQIVND (reference sequence). V was cut by 2 bases and J by 3 bases, with 13 bases left in between. This CDR3 contains 15 residues. The CDR3 sequence: CASSILLEADTEAFF. CDR3 coding DNA: TGTGCCAGTAGTATATTGCTGGAAGCGGACACTGAAGCTTTCTTT.